These 31 T cell receptor beta chains came from one sample sequenced in a study of chemoradiotherapy in HPV16-positive cancers. TCRdb's table, derived via immunoSEQ multiplex PCR, lists solely in-frame clones and lacks some. Of around 1,800 clones listed, roughly 80% are singletons. The material was tumor tissue, obtained from a patient who underwent chemoradiotherapy. These receptors were obtained from a human donor with HPV-associated anogenital cancer.

This chain links TRBV5-4 with TRBJ1-4, with no clear D. V was pared by 0 bases and J by 5 bases, with 8 bases between. The CDR3 has 14 residues. Germline V gene lookup returns CDR1 SGHNT and CDR2 YYREEE (reference sequence). The CDR3 region is CASSLEVGNEKLFF. For the CDR3, the DNA is TGTGCCAGCAGCTTGGAGGTCGGAAATGAAAAACTGTTTTTT.

Details on this clone: The same CDR3 arises from other DNA sequences in this sample as well. V usage is TRBV28 and J usage is TRBJ1-1; 7 bases agree with TRBD1. Germline V gene lookup returns CDR1 MDHEN and CDR2 SYDVKM. The CDR3 is made up of 14 amino acids. J lost 5 bases, V lost 2 bases, and 5 bases had no gene match. CDR3 residues: CASSLKGARTEAFF. Written as DNA, the CDR3 is TGTGCCAGCAGTTTAAAGGGGGCGAGGACTGAAGCTTTCTTT.

This chain uses TRBV6-1 with TRBJ2-3; D is ambiguous. V was cut by 2 bases and J by 3 bases, with 12 bases left in between. This CDR3 spans 15 amino acids. Per the germline V gene, CDR1 is MNHNS and CDR2 is SASEGT. CDR3 nucleotides: TGTGCCAGCAGTGAATTAGGTACTGAAACAGATACGCAGTATTTT. This encodes CASSELGTETDTQYF.

This clone was picked up a small number of times. V and J are TRBV19 and TRBJ1-1; TRBD1 might be the D (5 bases). Germline V gene sequence: CDR1 LNHDA, CDR2 SQIVND (reference sequence). CDR3 length: 13 residues. V shed 6 bases and J shed 6 bases, with 14 bases lying between them. Here the CDR3 reads CASSSVRGAEAFF. In DNA form, the CDR3 reads TGTGCCAGTAGCAGCGTTAGAGGGGCTGAAGCTTTCTTT.

The genes are TRBV4-3 and TRBJ2-1, with TRBD2 identical over 11 bases. This CDR3 has 16 amino acids. V lost 0 bases, J lost 10 bases, and 8 bases stayed unmatched. Germline CDR1 is LGHNA and CDR2 is YSLEER. The CDR3 loop reads CASSQDIAGGPREQFF. DNA of the CDR3: TGCGCCAGCAGCCAAGACATAGCGGGAGGGCCTCGGGAGCAGTTCTTC.

J is TRBJ1-3 and V is TRBV6-6; 8 bases align to TRBD1. V lost 1 base to trimming and J lost 4 bases; unmatched junction nucleotides: 3. Germline-derived CDR1 and CDR2 are MNHNY and SVGAGI (reference sequence). The CDR3 sequence is 15 residues long. The CDR3 bases are TGTGCCAGCAGTTACTTCAGGGGGCAAGGAAACACCATATATTTT. It specifies CASSYFRGQGNTIYF.

V usage is TRBV7-2 and J usage is TRBJ1-1; 7 nucleotides match TRBD1. The CDR3 consists of 15 residues. The germline CDR1 and CDR2 sequences are SGHTA and FQGNSA. V was pared by 3 bases and J by 1 base, with 5 bases of the junction left unmatched. Written as DNA, the CDR3 is TGTGCCAGCAGCTTGGATACAGGGGCGAACACTGAAGCTTTCTTT. Its translation is CASSLDTGANTEAFF.

V gene TRBV5-4 combines with J gene TRBJ1-5; 7 bases are a match to TRBD1. J lost 3 bases, V lost 4 bases, and 4 bases had no gene match. Germline CDR1 is SGHNT and CDR2 is YYREEE (reference sequence). The CDR3 is 14 residues long. This CDR3 is CASSAGTDNQPQHF. As DNA, the CDR3 is TGTGCCAGCAGCGCCGGGACAGACAATCAGCCCCAGCATTTT. The variable domain in full, with the rest retrieved from reference TRBV5-4 and TRBJ1-5, is ETGVTQSPTHLIKTRGQQVTLRCSSQSGHNTVSWYQQALGQGPQFIFQYYREEENGRGNFPPRFSGLQFPNYSSELNVNALELDDSALYLCASSAGTDNQPQHFGDGTRLSIL.

This clone was counted once. The chain carries TRBV30 and TRBJ2-5; D is perhaps TRBD1 (6 bases). The CDR3 totals 12 residues. Trimming took off 5 bases at V and 6 bases at J, with 13 bases between the two ends. Germline V gene lookup returns CDR1 GTSNPN and CDR2 SVGIG (reference sequence). Written as DNA, the CDR3 is TGTGCCTGGGCCAGGGGAACACAGACCCAGTACTTC. Amino acids: CAWARGTQTQYF.

The V and J genes are TRBV4-3 and TRBJ2-3, with 12 bases matching TRBD2. The CDR3 extends over 15 amino acids. From germline, CDR1 is LGHNA and CDR2 YSLEER. Germline trimming cut 8 bases from V and 4 bases from J; bases unmatched to any gene: 7. The CDR3 region has the DNA TGCGCCAGCCCTAGGACTAGCGGGGCCCCAGATACGCAGTATTTT. Its translation: CASPRTSGAPDTQYF.

V usage is TRBV6-1 and J usage is TRBJ2-5, with 12 bases matching TRBD2. The CDR3 sequence is 16 residues long. CDR1 MNHNS and CDR2 SASEGT come from the germline V gene. J gave up 5 bases and V 4 bases, and 8 bases lay outside the gene matches. The CDR3 DNA reads TGTGCCAGCAGTGCCTCTAGCGGGAGGGGCCGGGAGACCCAGTACTTC. Its translation is CASSASSGRGRETQYF.

This clone was observed a handful of times. This chain's CDR3 is CASSYGGQGNSPLHF. In DNA form, the CDR3 reads TGTGCCAGCAGTTACGGGGGGCAGGGGAATTCACCCCTCCACTTT. The chain uses TRBV6-6 and TRBJ1-6; possible D gene TRBD1, 6 bases. The CDR3 runs 15 residues. Germline V lookup: CDR1 MNHNY, CDR2 SVGAGI (reference sequence). V was pared by 2 bases and J by 7 bases, with 12 bases between.

This chain uses TRBV5-1 with TRBJ1-1; D gene ambiguous. The ends were cut back, 2 bases at V and 6 bases at J, with 26 bases in the middle. Germline CDR1 SGHRS, CDR2 YFSETQ. The CDR3 totals 18 residues. The CDR3 loop reads CASSFLATAASPGSEAFF. The CDR3 DNA is TGCGCCAGCAGCTTTTTAGCCACTGCGGCCTCGCCCGGTTCTGAAGCTTTCTTT.

This chain uses TRBV30 with TRBJ2-7; a weak D match, TRBD2 (5 bases). Trimming removed 0 bases from V and 7 bases from J, with 16 bases in between. The CDR3 is 14 amino acids. Per the germline V gene, CDR1 is GTSNPN and CDR2 is SVGIG (reference sequence). The CDR3 DNA reads as TGTGCCTGGAGTGTCGAGCAGAGGACGGGGGAGCAGTACTTC. It is translated as CAWSVEQRTGEQYF.

This clone was seen only a few times. This chain connects TRBV21-1 to TRBJ1-1; TRBD1 is the table's D call, not checked against the DNA. TRBV21-1 is a listed pseudogene. The length of the CDR3 is 14 residues. The CDR3 DNA sequence: TGTGCCAGCAGCAAGCGGGACAGGGAGGCTGAAGCTTTCTTT. Translation: CASSKRDREAEAFF.

J is TRBJ1-6 and V is TRBV2; TRBD1 agrees at 10 bases. The germline V gene encodes CDR1 SNHLY and CDR2 FYNNEI. There are 14 residues in the CDR3. Trimming removed 6 bases from V and 9 bases from J; junction bases left unmatched: 5. The CDR3 protein is CASSLRDRGSPLHF. CDR3 in DNA: TGTGCCAGCAGCCTCCGGGACAGGGGTTCACCCCTCCACTTT.

The count of this clone is one. J is TRBJ2-2 and V is TRBV20-1; no firm D call. The germline CDR1 and CDR2 sequences are DFQATT and SNEGSKA (reference sequence). V lost 6 bases and J 6 bases, leaving 8 bases between the germline ends. The CDR3 consists of 11 residues. The chain's CDR3 is CSAPSPGELFF. CDR3 bases: TGCAGTGCCCCTTCGCCCGGGGAGCTGTTTTTT.

The CDR3 sequence: CASRRLAGGPIRPDTQYF. The DNA of the CDR3 is TGTGCCAGCAGACGCCTCGCGGGGGGCCCCATCCGACCAGATACGCAGTATTTT. The chain links TRBV21-1 to TRBJ2-3; the D call of TRBD2 is as the table states it, not checked on the DNA. TRBV21-1 is given as a pseudogene. This CDR3 comprises 18 residues.

This clone was seen more than once but under ten times. Here the CDR3 reads CASSSETGRKTQYF. The CDR3 coding sequence is TGTGCCAGCAGCTCCGAGACAGGGCGGAAGACCCAGTACTTC. The rearrangement joins TRBV7-2 to TRBJ2-5, with 7 bases identical to TRBD1. Germline CDR1 and CDR2: SGHTA and FQGNSA. V shed 4 bases, J shed 6 bases, and the junction held 8 bases outside the gene matches. This CDR3 has 14 residues.

The chain has TRBV2 and TRBJ2-5, with 15 bases matching TRBD2. J was trimmed by 1 base and V by 8 bases; bases with no gene match: 5. The length of the CDR3 is 16 residues. In germline, CDR1 is SNHLY, CDR2 FYNNEI. CDR3 DNA sequence: TGTGCCAGCGGGGGGACTAGCGGGGGGCCCCAAGAGACCCAGTACTTC. Residues: CASGGTSGGPQETQYF.

The chain recombines TRBV7-7 with TRBJ2-5; 9 bases line up with TRBD1. Unmatched junction bases numbered 12, after V lost 5 bases and J lost 5 bases. The germline V gene has CDR1 SSHAT and CDR2 FNYEAQ (reference sequence). The CDR3 spans 16 residues. This CDR3 reads CASSPSLGTGWETQYF. CDR3 DNA sequence: TGTGCCAGCAGCCCTTCGCTAGGGACAGGGTGGGAGACCCAGTACTTC.

This chain joins TRBV5-4 and TRBJ1-1; no firm D call. The CDR3 runs 15 residues. Trimming left V 4 bases short and J 1 base short, with 14 bases between. The germline gives CDR1 SGHNT, CDR2 YYREEE (reference sequence). The CDR3 region is CASSRRREENTEAFF. CDR3 DNA: TGTGCCAGCAGCCGAAGGAGGGAGGAGAACACTGAAGCTTTCTTT.

This rearrangement joins TRBV5-1 to TRBJ2-1, with D tentatively TRBD1 or TRBD2 (5 bases each). Per germline, CDR1 SGHRS and CDR2 YFSETQ. The CDR3 extends over 16 amino acids. V was trimmed by 3 bases and J by 7 bases, leaving 20 bases between them. CDR3 protein: CASSSGSEGRRNEQFF. Written as DNA, the CDR3 is TGCGCCAGCAGCTCTGGAAGTGAGGGGCGCAGGAATGAGCAGTTCTTC.

The V call is TRBV4-2, the J call TRBJ2-7; D possibly matches TRBD1 or TRBD2 (6 bases each). CDR3 size: 16 residues. Trimming cost V 0 bases and J 0 bases, with 12 bases left between them. CDR1 is LGHNA, CDR2 YNFKEQ, per germline. The DNA of the CDR3 is TGTGCCAGCAGCCAAGAAGAGGGGGGAAGCTCCTACGAGCAGTACTTC. It translates to CASSQEEGGSSYEQYF.

This clone occurred once. The V call is TRBV5-1, the J call TRBJ1-1; the D gene is possibly TRBD1 (5 bases). V gave up 4 bases and J gave up 2 bases, with 9 bases separating them. There are 13 residues in the CDR3. Germline CDR1 SGHRS, CDR2 YFSETQ. CDR3 sequence: CASSPDTNTEAFF. For the CDR3, the DNA is TGCGCCAGCAGCCCGGACACAAACACTGAAGCTTTCTTT.

This chain uses TRBV15 with TRBJ2-7, with D possibly being TRBD1 (6 bases). Germline assignment: CDR1 LNHNV and CDR2 YYDKDF (reference sequence). The V and J ends lost 8 bases and 4 bases respectively, with 15 bases between them. This CDR3 spans 13 amino acids. CDR3 sequence reads: CATGKGVGYEQYF. The CDR3 DNA reads TGTGCCACCGGCAAGGGGGTTGGGTACGAGCAGTACTTC.

The genes are TRBV10-3 and TRBJ2-7; TRBD2 is a possible D gene (6 bases). Deletions cut 3 bases from V and 2 bases from J, with 11 bases between. Germline CDR1 ENHRY, CDR2 SYGVKD. The CDR3 length is 14 residues. CDR3 in DNA: TGTGCCATCAGTGAAGCGGGCGGAGCCTACGAGCAGTACTTC. This translates into CAISEAGGAYEQYF.

This chain connects TRBV6-1 to TRBJ2-7, with 10 bases matching TRBD1. CDR3 size: 12 residues. Germline V gives CDR1 MNHNS, CDR2 SASEGT. The J segment lost 3 bases and the V segment lost 10 bases, leaving 3 bases of the junction unmatched. CDR3 loop: CATGDRGYEQYF. The CDR3 coding sequence is TGTGCCACTGGGGACAGGGGCTACGAGCAGTACTTC.

The V and J genes are TRBV9 and TRBJ2-5; TRBD2 aligns across 7 bases. The CDR3 extends over 13 amino acids. The germline CDR1 and CDR2 sequences are SGDLS and YYNGEE. The V segment lost 0 bases and the J segment 5 bases; nucleotides outside the gene matches: 1. CDR3 loop: CASSVAGRETQYF. The CDR3 DNA is TGTGCCAGCAGCGTAGCCGGGAGGGAGACCCAGTACTTC.

There are a few counts of this clone. V gene TRBV25-1 combines with J gene TRBJ2-5, with 8 bases fitting TRBD2. This CDR3 is built from 14 residues. The ends lost 4 bases at V and 7 bases at J; junction bases unmatched: 8. The germline V gene encodes CDR1 MGHDK and CDR2 SYGVNS. CDR3 bases: TGTGCCAGCAGTGCGATGACTAGCGTTGGGACCCAGTACTTC. Its protein is CASSAMTSVGTQYF.

Points on this clone: The junction does not match germline at one end; this may be a read error. The V and J genes are TRBV11-3 and TRBJ2-2, with D tentatively TRBD2 (6 bases). The CDR3 has 13 amino acids. The germline V gene has CDR1 SGHNT and CDR2 YENEEA. This CDR3 reads CASSLEEGGELFF. CDR3 DNA: TGTGCCAGCAGCCTAGAGGAGGGCGGGGAGCTGTTTTTT.